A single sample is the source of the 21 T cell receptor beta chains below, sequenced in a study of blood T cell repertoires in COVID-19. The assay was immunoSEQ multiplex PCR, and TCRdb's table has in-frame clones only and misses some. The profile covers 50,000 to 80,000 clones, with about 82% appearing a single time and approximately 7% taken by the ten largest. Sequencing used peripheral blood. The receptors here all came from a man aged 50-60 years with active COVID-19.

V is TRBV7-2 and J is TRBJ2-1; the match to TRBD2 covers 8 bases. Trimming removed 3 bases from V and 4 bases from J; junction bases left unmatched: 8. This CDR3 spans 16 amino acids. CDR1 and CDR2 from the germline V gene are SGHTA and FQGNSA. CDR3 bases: TGTGCCAGCAGCTTGGTAGCGGGAAAGGTGTACAATGAGCAGTTCTTC. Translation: CASSLVAGKVYNEQFF.

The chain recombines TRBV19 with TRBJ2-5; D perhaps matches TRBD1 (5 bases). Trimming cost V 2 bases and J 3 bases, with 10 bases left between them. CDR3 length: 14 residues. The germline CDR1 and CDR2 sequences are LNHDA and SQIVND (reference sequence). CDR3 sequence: CASSIRSREETQYF. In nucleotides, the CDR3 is TGTGCCAGTAGTATACGGAGCAGGGAAGAGACCCAGTACTTC.

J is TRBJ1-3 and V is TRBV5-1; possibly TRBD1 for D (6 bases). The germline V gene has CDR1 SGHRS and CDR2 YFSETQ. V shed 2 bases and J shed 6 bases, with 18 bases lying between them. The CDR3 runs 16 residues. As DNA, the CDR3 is TGCGCCAGCAGCTTCTCCCCTACAGGACAGACAAACACCATATATTTT. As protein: CASSFSPTGQTNTIYF. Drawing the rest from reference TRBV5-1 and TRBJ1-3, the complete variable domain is KAGVTQTPRYLIKTRGQQVTLSCSPISGHRSVSWYQQTPGQGLQFLFEYFSETQRNKGNFPGRFSGRQFSNSRSEMNVSTLELGDSALYLCASSFSPTGQTNTIYFGEGSWLTVV.

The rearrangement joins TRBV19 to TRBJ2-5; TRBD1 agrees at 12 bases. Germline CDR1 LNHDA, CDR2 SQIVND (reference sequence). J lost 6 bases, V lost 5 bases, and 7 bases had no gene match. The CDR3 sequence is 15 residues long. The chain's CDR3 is CASSSPGQGAKTQYF. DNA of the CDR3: TGTGCCAGTAGTTCCCCGGGACAGGGGGCGAAGACCCAGTACTTC.

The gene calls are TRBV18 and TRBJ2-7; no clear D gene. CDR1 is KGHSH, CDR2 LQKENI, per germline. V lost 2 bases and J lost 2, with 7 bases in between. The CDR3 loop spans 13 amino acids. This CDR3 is CASSPSLAYEQYV. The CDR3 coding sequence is TGTGCCAGCTCACCATCACTTGCCTACGAGCAGTACGTC.

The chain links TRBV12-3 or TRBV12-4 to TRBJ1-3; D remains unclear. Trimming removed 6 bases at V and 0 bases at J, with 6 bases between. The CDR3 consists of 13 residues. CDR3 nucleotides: TGTGCCAGCAGACTCATCTCTGGAAACACCATATATTTT. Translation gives CASRLISGNTIYF.

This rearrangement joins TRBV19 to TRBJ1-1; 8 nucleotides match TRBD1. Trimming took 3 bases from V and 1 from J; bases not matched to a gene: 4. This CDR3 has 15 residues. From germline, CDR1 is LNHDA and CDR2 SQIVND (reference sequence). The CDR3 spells CASSIPGGANTEAFF. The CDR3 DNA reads TGTGCCAGTAGTATCCCAGGGGGCGCGAACACTGAAGCTTTCTTT.

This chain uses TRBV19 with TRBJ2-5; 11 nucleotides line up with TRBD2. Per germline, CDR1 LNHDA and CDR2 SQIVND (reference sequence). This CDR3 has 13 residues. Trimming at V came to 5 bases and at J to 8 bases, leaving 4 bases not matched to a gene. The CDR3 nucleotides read TGTGCCAGTAGTCCCGGGACTAGCGGTACCCAGTACTTC. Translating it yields CASSPGTSGTQYF.

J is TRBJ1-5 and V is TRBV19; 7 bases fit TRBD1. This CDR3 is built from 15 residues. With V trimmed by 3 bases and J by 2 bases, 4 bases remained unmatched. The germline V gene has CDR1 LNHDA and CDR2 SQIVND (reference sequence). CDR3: CASSIWTGGNQPQHF. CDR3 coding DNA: TGTGCCAGTAGTATTTGGACAGGTGGCAATCAGCCCCAGCATTTT.

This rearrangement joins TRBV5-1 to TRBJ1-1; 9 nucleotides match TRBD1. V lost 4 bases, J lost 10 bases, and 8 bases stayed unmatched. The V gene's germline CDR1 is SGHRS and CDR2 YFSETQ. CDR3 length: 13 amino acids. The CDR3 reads CASSRGQGRLAFF. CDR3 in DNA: TGCGCCAGCAGCAGGGGACAGGGACGATTAGCTTTCTTT.

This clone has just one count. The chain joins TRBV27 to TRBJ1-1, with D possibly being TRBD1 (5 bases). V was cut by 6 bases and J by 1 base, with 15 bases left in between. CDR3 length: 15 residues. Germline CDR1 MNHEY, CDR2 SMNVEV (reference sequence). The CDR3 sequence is CASRVIWGRNTEAFF. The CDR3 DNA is TGTGCCAGCAGGGTGATATGGGGCCGGAACACTGAAGCTTTCTTT.

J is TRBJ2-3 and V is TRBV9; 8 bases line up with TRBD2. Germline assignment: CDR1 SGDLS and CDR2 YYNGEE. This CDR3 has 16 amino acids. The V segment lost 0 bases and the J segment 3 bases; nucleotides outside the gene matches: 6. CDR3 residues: CASSVAPGGGTDTQYF. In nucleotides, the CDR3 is TGTGCCAGCAGCGTAGCCCCGGGAGGGGGAACAGATACGCAGTATTTT.

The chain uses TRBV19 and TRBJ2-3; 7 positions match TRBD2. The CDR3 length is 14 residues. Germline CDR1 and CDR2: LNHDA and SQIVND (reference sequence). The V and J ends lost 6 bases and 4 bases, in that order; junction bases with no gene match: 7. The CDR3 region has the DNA TGTGCCAGTAGCTCCCAAGCGGGGCCAGATACGCAGTATTTT. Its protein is CASSSQAGPDTQYF.

DNA of the CDR3: TGTGCCAGCTCATCGGACAGTAGAATTGCTGGAAACACCATATATTTT. This sequence encodes CASSSDSRIAGNTIYF. The rearrangement uses TRBV18 and TRBJ1-3; tentatively, D is TRBD1 (6 bases). V was clipped by 5 bases and J by 2 bases, with 16 bases between them. There are 16 residues in the CDR3. Germline CDR1 KGHSH, CDR2 LQKENI.

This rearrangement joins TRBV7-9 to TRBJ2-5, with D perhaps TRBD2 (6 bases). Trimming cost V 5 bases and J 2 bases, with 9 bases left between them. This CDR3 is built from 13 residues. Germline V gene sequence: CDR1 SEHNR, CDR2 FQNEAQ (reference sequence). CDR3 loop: CASSPGVQETQYF. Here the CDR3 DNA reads TGTGCCAGCAGCCCGGGGGTTCAAGAGACCCAGTACTTC.

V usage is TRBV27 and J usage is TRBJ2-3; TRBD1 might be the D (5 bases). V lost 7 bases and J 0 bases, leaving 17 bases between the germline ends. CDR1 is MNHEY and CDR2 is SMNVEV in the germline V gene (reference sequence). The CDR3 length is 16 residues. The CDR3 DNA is TGTGCCAGCAAAATTTTCCGAAGACAGAGCACAGATACGCAGTATTTT. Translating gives CASKIFRRQSTDTQYF.

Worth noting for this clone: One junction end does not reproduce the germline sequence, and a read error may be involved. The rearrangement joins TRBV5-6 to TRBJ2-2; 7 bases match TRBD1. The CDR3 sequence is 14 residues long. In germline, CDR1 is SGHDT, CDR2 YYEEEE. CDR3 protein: CASNLGQSTGELFF. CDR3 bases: TGTGCCAGCAACTTGGGACAGAGCACCGGGGAGCTGTTTTTT.

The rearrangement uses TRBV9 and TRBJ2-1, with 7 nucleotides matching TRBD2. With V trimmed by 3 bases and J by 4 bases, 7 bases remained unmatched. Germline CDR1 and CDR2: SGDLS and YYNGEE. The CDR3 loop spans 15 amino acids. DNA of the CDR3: TGTGCCAGCAGCGCGAGCGGGGAAGGTTACAATGAGCAGTTCTTC. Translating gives CASSASGEGYNEQFF.

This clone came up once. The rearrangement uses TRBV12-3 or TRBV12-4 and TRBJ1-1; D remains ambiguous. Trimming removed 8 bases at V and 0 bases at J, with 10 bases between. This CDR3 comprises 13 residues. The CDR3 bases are TGTGCCAGCGTAACCGGGGTGAACACTGAAGCTTTCTTT. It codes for CASVTGVNTEAFF.

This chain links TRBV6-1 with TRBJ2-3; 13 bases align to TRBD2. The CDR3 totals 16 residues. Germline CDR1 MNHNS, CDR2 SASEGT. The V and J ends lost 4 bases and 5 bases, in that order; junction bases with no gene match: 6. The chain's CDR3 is CASSGTSGSMRDTQYF. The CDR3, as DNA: TGTGCCAGCAGTGGGACTAGCGGGAGTATGCGAGATACGCAGTATTTT.

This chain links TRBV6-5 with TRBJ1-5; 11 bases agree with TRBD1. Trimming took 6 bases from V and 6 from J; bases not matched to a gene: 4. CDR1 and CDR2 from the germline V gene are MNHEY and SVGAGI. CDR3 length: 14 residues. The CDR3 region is CASRPGQGGQPQHF. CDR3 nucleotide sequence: TGTGCCAGCAGACCGGGACAGGGGGGTCAGCCCCAGCATTTT.